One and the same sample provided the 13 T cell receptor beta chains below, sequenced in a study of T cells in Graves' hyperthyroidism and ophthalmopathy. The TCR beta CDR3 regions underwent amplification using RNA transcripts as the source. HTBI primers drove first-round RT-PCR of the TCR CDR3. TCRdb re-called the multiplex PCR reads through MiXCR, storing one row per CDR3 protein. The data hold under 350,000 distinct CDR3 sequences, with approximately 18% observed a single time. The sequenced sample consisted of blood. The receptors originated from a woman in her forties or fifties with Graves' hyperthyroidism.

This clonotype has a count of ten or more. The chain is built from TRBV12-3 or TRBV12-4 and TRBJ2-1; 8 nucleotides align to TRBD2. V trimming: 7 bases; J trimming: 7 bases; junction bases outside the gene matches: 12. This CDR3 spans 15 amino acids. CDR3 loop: CASITSGGHENEQFF. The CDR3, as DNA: TGTGCCAGCATTACCAGCGGGGGCCACGAGAATGAGCAGTTCTTC.

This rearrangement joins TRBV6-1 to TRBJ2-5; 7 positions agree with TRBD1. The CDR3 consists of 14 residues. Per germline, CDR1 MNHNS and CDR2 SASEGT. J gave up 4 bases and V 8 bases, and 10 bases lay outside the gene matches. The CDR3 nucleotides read TGTGCCAGCGCCACAGGGGCGAGGGGAGAGACCCAGTACTTC. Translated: CASATGARGETQYF.

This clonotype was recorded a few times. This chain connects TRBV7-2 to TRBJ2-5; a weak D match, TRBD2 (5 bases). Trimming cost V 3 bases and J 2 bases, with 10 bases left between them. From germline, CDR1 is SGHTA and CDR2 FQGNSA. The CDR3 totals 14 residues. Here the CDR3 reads CASSFGPGQETQYF. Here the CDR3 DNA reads TGTGCCAGCAGCTTCGGACCGGGACAAGAGACCCAGTACTTC.

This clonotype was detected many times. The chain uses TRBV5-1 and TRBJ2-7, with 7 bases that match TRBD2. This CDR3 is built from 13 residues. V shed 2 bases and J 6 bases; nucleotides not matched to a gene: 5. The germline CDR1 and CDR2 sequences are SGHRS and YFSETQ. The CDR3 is CASSFGEGGEQYF. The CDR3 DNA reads TGCGCCAGCAGCTTTGGGGAGGGCGGCGAGCAGTACTTC.

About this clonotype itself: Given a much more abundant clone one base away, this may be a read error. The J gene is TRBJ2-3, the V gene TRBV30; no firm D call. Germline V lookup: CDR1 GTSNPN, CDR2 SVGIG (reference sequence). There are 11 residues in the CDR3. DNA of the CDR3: TGTGCCTGGGCGCTCACAGATACGCAGTGTTTT. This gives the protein CAWALTDTQCF.

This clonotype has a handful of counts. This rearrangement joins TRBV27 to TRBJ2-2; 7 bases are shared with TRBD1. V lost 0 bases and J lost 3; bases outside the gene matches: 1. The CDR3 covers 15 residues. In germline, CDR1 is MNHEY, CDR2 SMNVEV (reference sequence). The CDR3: CASSLSGQDTGELFF. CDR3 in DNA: TGTGCCAGCAGTTTATCCGGACAGGACACCGGGGAGCTGTTTTTT.

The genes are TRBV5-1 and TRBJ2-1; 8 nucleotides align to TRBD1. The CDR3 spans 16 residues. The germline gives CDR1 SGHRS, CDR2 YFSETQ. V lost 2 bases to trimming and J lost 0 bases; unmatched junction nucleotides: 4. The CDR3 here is CASSFRTGSSYNEQFF. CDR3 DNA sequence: TGCGCCAGCAGCTTTAGGACAGGGAGCTCCTACAATGAGCAGTTCTTC.

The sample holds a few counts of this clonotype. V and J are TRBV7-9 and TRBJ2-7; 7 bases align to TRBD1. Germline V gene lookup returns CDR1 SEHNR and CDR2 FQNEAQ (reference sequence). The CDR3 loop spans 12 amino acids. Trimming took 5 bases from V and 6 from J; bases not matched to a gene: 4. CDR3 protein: CASSNRQGEQYV. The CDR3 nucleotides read TGTGCCAGCAGCAACAGACAGGGCGAGCAGTACGTC.

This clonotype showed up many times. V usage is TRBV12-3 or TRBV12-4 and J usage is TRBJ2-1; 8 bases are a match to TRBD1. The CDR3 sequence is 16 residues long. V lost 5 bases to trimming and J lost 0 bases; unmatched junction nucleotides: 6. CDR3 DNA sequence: TGTGCCAGCAGTCAAACAGGGGGATACTCCTACAATGAGCAGTTCTTC. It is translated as CASSQTGGYSYNEQFF.

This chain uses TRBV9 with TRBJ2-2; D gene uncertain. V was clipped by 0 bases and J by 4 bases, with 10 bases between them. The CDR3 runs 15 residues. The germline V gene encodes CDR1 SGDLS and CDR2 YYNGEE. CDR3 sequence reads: CASSVGHYPTGELFF. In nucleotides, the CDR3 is TGTGCCAGCAGCGTAGGTCACTACCCCACCGGGGAGCTGTTTTTT.

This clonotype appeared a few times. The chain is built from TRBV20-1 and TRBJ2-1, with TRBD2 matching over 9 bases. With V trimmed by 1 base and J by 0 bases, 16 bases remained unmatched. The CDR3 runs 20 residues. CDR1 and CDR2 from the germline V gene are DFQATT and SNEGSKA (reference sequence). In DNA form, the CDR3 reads TGCAGTGCTAGAGGGGTTTTGGGGACTAGCTCCACCGCCTCCTACAATGAGCAGTTCTTC. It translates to CSARGVLGTSSTASYNEQFF.

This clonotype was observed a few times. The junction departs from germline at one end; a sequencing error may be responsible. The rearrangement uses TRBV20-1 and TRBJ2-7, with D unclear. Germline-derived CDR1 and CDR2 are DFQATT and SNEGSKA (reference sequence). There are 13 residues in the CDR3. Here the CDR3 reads CSARDGLTYGQYF. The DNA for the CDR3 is TGCAGTGCTAGAGATGGCTTAACCTACGGGCAGTACTTC.

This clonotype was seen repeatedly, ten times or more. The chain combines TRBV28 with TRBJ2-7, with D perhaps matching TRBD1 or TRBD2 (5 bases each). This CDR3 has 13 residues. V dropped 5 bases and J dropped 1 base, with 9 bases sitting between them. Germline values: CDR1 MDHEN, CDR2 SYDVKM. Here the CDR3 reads CASSRGDSYEQYF. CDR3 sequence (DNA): TGTGCCAGCAGTCGAGGGGATTCCTACGAGCAGTACTTC.